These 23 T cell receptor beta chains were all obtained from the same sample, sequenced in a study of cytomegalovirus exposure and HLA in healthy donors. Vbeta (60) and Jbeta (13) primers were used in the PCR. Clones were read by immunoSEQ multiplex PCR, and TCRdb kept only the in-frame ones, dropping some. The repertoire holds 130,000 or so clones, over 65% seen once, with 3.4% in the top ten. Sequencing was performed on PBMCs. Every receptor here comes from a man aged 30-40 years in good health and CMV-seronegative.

The CDR3 here is CASSDSGTGGTDTQYF. The DNA for the CDR3 is TGTGCCAGCAGTGACTCGGGGACAGGGGGCACAGATACGCAGTATTTT. V usage is TRBV6-4 and J usage is TRBJ2-3; 10 positions match TRBD1. The germline gives CDR1 MRHNA, CDR2 SNTAGT. Trimming took 0 bases from V and 1 from J; bases not matched to a gene: 1. This CDR3 spans 16 amino acids.

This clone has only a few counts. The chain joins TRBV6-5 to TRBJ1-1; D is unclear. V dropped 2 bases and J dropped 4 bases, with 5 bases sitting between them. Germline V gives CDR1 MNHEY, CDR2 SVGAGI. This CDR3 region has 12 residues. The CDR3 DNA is TGTGCCAGCAGTTACGGAGGCACTGAAGCTTTCTTT. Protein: CASSYGGTEAFF.

CDR3 in DNA: TGCGCCAGCAGCTTGGGGCGGGGCATGAACACTGAAGCTTTCTTT. This gives the protein CASSLGRGMNTEAFF. The gene calls are TRBV5-1 and TRBJ1-1, with a possible D match to TRBD1 (5 bases). Germline V gene sequence: CDR1 SGHRS, CDR2 YFSETQ. The V gene lost 0 bases and the J gene lost 0 bases, with 9 bases spanning the gap. This CDR3 comprises 15 residues.

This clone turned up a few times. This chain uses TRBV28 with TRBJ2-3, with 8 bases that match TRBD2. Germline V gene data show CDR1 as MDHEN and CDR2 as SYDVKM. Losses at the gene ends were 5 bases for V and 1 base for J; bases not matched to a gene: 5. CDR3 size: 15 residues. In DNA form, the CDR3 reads TGTGCCAGCAGTCAAAGCGGGGGTGGCACAGATACGCAGTATTTT. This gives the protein CASSQSGGGTDTQYF.

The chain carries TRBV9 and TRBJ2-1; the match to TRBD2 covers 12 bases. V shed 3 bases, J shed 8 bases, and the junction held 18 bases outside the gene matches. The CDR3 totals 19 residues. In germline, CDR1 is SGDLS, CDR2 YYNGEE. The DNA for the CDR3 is TGTGCCAGCAGCGCCCACACCGACCAGCCTAGCGGGAGGGCCCATGAGCAGTTCTTC. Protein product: CASSAHTDQPSGRAHEQFF.

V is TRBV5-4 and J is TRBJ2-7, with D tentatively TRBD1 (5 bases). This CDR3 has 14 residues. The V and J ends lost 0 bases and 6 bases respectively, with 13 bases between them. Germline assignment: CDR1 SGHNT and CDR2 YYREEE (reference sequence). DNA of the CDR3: TGTGCCAGCAGCTTGGTTGGCAGGGCTGGCGAGCAGTACTTC. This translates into CASSLVGRAGEQYF.

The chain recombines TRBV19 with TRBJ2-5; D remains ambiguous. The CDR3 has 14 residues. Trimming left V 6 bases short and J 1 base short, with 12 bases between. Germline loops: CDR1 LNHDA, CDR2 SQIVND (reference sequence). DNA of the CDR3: TGTGCCAGTAGAAGAGATCACAGCCAAGAGACCCAGTACTTC. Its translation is CASRRDHSQETQYF.

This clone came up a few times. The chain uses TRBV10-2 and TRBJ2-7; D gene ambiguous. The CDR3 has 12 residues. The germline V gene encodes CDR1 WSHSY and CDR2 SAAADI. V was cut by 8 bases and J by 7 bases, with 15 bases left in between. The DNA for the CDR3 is TGCGCCAGCTCCCCGACCTCGCGGGAGCAGTACTTC. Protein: CASSPTSREQYF.

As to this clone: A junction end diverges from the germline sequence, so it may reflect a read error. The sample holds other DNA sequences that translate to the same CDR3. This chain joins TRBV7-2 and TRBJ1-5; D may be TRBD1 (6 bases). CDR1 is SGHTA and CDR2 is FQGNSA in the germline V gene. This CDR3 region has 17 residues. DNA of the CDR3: TGCGCCAGCAGCGAAACCGGGACAAGAGTTAGCAATCAGCCCCAGCATTTT. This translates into CASSETGTRVSNQPQHF.

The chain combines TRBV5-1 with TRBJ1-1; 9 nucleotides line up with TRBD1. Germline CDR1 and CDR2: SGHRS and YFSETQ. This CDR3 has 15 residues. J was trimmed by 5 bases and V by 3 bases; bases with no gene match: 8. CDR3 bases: TGCGCCAGCAGCTCAGCACAGGGGGCGGGGACTGAAGCTTTCTTT. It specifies CASSSAQGAGTEAFF.

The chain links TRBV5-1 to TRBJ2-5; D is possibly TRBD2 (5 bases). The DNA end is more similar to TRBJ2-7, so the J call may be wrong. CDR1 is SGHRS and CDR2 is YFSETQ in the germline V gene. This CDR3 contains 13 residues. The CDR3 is CASAIAGSYEQYF. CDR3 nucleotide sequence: TGCGCCAGCGCAATTGCGGGCTCCTACGAGCAGTACTTC.

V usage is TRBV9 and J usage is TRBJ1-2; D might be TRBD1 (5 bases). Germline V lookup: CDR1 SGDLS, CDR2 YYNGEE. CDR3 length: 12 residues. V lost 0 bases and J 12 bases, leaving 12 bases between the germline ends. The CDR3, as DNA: TGTGCCAGCAGCGTAGTAGGGGAGGTCCACACCTTC. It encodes CASSVVGEVHTF.

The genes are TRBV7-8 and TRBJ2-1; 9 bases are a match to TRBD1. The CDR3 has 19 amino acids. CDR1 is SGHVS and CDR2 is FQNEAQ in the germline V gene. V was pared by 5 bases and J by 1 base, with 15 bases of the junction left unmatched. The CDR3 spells CASSQRRRGQGQSYNEQFF. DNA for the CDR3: TGTGCCAGCAGCCAGCGACGGAGGGGACAGGGTCAATCCTACAATGAGCAGTTCTTC.

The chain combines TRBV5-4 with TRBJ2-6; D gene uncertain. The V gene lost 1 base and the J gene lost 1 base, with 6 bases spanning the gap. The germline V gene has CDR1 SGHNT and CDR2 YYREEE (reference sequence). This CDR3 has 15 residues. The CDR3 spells CASSLQLSGANVLTF. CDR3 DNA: TGTGCCAGCAGCTTGCAACTTTCTGGGGCCAACGTCCTGACTTTC. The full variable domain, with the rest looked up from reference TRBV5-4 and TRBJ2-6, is ETGVTQSPTHLIKTRGQQVTLRCSSQSGHNTVSWYQQALGQGPQFIFQYYREEENGRGNFPPRFSGLQFPNYSSELNVNALELDDSALYLCASSLQLSGANVLTFGAGSRLTVL.

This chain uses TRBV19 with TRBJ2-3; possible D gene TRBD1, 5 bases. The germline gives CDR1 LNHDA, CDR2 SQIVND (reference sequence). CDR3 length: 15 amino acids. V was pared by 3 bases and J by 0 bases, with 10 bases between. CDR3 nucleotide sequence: TGTGCCAGTAGTATTGGTGGACACAGCACAGATACGCAGTATTTT. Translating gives CASSIGGHSTDTQYF.

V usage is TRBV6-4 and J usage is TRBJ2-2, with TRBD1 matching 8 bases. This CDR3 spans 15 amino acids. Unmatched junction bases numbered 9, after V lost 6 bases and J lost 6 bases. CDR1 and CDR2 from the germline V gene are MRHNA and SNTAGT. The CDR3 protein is CASSRGQGGAGELFF. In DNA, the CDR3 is TGTGCCAGCAGCCGCGGACAGGGCGGCGCCGGGGAGCTGTTTTTT.

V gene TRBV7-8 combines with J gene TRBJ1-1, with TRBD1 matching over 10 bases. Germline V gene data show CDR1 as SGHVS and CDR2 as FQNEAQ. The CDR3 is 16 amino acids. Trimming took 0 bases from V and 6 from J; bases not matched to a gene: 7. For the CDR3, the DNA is TGTGCCAGCAGCTTAGCGGTGGGACAGGGGATCCCTGAAGCTTTCTTT. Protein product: CASSLAVGQGIPEAFF.

The CDR3 region has the DNA TGTGCCAGCCACAGGGACAGATTTAACACTGAAGCTTTCTTT. Translating it yields CASHRDRFNTEAFF. The chain joins TRBV2 to TRBJ1-1; 7 nucleotides match TRBD1. Germline V lookup: CDR1 SNHLY, CDR2 FYNNEI. CDR3 size: 14 residues. Unmatched junction bases numbered 8, after V lost 8 bases and J lost 2 bases.

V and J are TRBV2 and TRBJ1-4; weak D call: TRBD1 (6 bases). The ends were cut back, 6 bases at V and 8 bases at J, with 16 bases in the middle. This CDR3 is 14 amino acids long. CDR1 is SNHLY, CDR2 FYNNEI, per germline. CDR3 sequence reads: CASRGPGVYEKLFF. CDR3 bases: TGTGCCAGCAGGGGGCCAGGGGTTTACGAAAAACTGTTTTTT.

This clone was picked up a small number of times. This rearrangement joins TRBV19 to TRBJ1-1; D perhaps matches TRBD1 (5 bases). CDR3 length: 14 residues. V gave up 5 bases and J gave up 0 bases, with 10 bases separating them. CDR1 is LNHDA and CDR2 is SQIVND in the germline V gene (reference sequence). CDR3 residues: CASSDSLMNTEAFF. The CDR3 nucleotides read TGTGCCAGTAGTGACAGTCTTATGAACACTGAAGCTTTCTTT.

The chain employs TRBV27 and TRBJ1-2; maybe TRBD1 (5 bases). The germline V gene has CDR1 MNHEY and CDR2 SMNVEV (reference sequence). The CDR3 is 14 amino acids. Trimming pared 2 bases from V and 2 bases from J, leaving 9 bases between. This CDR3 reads CASSLDSGNYGYTF. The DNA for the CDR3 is TGTGCCAGCAGTTTAGACAGTGGGAACTATGGCTACACCTTC.

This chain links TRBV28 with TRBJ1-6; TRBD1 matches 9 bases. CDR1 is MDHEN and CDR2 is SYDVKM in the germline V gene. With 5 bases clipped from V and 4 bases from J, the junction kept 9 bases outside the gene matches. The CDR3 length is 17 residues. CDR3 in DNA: TGTGCCAGCAGTCCAGGACAGGGGCGCCTGTATAATTCACCCCTCCACTTT. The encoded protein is CASSPGQGRLYNSPLHF. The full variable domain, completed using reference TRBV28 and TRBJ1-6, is DVKVTQSSRYLVKRTGEKVFLECVQDMDHENMFWYRQDPGLGLRLIYFSYDVKMKEKGDIPEGYSVSREKKERFSLILESASTNQTSMYLCASSPGQGRLYNSPLHFGNGTRLTVT.

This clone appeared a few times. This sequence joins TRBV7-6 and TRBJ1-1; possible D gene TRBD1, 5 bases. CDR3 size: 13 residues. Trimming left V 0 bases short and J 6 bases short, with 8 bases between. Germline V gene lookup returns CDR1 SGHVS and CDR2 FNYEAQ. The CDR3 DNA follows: TGTGCCAGCAGCTTAGCCGGGGGGGCTGAAGCTTTCTTT. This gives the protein CASSLAGGAEAFF.